This TCR beta chain came from a study of regulatory T cells in long-lasting Graves disease. Time point described: persistent/refractory GD, antithyroid drugs over 5 years with positive TRAb. Making the TCR library involved RNA that had been extracted from PBMCs. Combining iRepertoire HTBI primers with Arm-PCR of CDR3 regions, the authors built TCR beta libraries. Using its own MiXCR run on the multiplex PCR reads, TCRdb lists one record per CDR3 protein. The sample has about 660,000 distinct CDR3 sequences; about 32% are singletons. From germline, CDR1 is MNHNS and CDR2 SASEGT. V lost 7 bases to trimming and J lost 4 bases; unmatched junction nucleotides: 9. The CDR3 runs 14 residues.

The sequence was collected from a female donor with Graves disease. The sequences come from peripheral blood mononuclear cells (PBMCs), collected when the disease was refractory, from a patient treated with antithyroid drugs. The J gene is TRBJ1-1, the V gene TRBV6-1; 7 nucleotides align to TRBD1. CDR3 sequence: CASTLLGQSTEAFF. CDR3 sequence (DNA): TGTGCCAGCACCCTATTGGGACAGAGCACTGAAGCTTTCTTT.